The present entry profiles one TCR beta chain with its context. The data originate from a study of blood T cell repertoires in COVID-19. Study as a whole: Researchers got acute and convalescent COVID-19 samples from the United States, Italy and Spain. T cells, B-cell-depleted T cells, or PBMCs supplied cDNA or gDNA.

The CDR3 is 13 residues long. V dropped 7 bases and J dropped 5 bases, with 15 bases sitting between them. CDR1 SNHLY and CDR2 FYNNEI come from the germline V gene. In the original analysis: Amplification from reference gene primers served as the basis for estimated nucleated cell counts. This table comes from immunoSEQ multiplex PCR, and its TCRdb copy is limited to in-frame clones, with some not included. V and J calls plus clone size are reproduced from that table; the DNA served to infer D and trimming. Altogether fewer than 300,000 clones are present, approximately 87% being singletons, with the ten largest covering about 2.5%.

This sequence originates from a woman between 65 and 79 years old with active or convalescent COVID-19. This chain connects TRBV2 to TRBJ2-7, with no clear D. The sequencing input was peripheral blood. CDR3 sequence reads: CASTLSDFHEQYF. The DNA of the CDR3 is TGTGCCAGCACTTTGAGCGACTTCCACGAGCAGTACTTC.